The T cell receptor beta chain under discussion was sequenced for a study of blood T cell repertoires in COVID-19. As for the study in general: The United States, Italy and Spain were the sources of the acute and convalescent COVID-19 samples. T cells, B-cell-depleted T cells, or PBMCs provided the cDNA or gDNA that served as material.

In the source study's methods: Nucleated cell counts were estimated from reference gene primer amplification. Method: immunoSEQ multiplex PCR; TCRdb's copy keeps in-frame clones and lacks some. V and J calls and clone size are those listed in that table; D and trimming were worked out from the DNA. The profile shows about 150,000 clones, under 95% of them singletons. There are 16 residues in the CDR3. Germline CDR1 LGHDT, CDR2 YNNKEL (reference sequence). The germline V and J ends were trimmed by 0 bases and 4 bases, with 13 bases remaining between them. Material: peripheral blood. The TCR sequence derives from a man over 45 with acute or convalescent COVID-19. V is TRBV3-1 (or the pseudogene TRBV3-2) and J is TRBJ1-5; D is unclear. This CDR3 reads CASSQDTGVQNQPQHF. The CDR3 DNA reads TGTGCCAGCAGCCAAGATACCGGGGTCCAAAATCAGCCCCAGCATTTT.